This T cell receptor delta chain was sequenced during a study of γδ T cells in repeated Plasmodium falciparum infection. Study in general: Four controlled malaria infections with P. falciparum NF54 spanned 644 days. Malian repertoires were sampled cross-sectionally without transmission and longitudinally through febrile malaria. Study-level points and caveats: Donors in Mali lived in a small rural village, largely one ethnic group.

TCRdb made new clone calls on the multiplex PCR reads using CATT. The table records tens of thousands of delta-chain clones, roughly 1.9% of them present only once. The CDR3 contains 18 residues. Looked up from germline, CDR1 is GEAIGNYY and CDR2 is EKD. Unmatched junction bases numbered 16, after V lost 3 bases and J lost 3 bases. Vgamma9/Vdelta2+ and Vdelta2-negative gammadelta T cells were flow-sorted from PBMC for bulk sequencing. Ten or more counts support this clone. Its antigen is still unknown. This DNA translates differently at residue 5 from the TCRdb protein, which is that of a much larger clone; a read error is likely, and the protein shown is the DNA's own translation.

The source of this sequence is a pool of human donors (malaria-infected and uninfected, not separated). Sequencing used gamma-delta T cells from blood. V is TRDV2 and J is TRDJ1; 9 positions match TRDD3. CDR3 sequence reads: CACDPGSLLGEHPDKLIF. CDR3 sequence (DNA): TGTGCCTGTGACCCCGGTTCCTTACTGGGGGAGCACCCCGATAAACTCATCTTT.